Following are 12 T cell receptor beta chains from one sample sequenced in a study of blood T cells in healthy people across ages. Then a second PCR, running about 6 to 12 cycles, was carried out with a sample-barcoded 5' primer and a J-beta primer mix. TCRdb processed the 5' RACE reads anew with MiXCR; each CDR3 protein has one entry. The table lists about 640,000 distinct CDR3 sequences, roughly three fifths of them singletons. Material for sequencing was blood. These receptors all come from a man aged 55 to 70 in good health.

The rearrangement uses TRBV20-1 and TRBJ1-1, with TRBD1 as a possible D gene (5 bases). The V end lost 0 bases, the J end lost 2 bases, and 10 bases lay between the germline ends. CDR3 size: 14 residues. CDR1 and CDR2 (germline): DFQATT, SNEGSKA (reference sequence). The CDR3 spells CSARDGTVNTEAFF. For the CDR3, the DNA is TGCAGTGCTAGAGACGGGACGGTAAACACTGAAGCTTTCTTT.

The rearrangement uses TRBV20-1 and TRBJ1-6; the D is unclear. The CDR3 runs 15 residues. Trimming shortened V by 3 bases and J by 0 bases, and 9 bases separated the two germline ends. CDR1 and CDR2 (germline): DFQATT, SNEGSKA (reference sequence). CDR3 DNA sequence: TGCAGTGCTAGCGTTTGGAGCTCCTATAATTCACCCCTCCACTTT. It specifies CSASVWSSYNSPLHF.

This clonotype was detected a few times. CDR3 DNA: TGTGCCAGCAGCTCTCAGGGGGCCTATCCCTACGAGCAGTACTTC. The encoded protein is CASSSQGAYPYEQYF. The J gene is TRBJ2-7, the V gene TRBV28; 8 bases align to TRBD1. The CDR3 is 15 residues long. After removal of 6 bases from V and 2 bases from J, the junction contained 9 bases not matched to a gene. Per the germline V gene, CDR1 is MDHEN and CDR2 is SYDVKM.

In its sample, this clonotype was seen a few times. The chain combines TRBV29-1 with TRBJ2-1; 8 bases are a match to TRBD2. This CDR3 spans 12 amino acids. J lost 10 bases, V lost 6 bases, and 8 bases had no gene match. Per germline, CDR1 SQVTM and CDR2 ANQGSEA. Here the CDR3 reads CSVKGASGEQFF. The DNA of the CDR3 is TGCAGCGTCAAAGGCGCTAGCGGGGAGCAGTTCTTC.

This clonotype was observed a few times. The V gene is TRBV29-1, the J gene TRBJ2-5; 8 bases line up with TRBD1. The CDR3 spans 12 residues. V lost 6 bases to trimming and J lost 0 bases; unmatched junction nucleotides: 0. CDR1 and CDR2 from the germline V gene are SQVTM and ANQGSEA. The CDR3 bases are TGCAGCGTGGACAGGGACCAAGAGACCCAGTACTTC. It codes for CSVDRDQETQYF.

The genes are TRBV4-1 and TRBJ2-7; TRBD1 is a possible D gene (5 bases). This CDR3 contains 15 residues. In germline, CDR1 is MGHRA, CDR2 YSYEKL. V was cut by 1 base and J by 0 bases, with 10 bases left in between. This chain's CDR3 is CASSQGQGFSYEQYF. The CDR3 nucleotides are TGCGCCAGCAGCCAAGGCCAGGGCTTCTCCTACGAGCAGTACTTC.

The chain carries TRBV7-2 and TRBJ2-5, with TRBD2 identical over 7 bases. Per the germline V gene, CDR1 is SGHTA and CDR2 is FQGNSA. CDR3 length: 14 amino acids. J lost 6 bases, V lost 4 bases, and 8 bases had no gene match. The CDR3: CASSWGEGGKTQYF. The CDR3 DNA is TGTGCCAGCAGCTGGGGCGAGGGAGGGAAGACCCAGTACTTC.

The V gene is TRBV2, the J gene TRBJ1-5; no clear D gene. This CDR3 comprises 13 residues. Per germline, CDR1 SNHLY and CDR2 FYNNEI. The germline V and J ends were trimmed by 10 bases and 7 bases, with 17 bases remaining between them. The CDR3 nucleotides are TGTGCCACCGGGGAGACCCTGAGGCAGCCCCAGCATTTT. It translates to CATGETLRQPQHF. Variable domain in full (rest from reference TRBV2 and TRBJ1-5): EPEVTQTPSHQVTQMGQEVILRCVPISNHLYFYWYRQILGQKVEFLVSFYNNEISEKSEIFDDQFSVERPDGSNFTLKIRSTKLEDSAMYFCATGETLRQPQHFGDGTRLSIL.

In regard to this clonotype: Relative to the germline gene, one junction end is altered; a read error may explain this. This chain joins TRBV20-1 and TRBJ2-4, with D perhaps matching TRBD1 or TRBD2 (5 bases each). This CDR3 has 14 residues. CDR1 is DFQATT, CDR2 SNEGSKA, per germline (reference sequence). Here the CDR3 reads CSALYGAGKTIQYF. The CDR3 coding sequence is TGCAGTGCTCTTTACGGGGCCGGGAAAACCATTCAGTACTTC.

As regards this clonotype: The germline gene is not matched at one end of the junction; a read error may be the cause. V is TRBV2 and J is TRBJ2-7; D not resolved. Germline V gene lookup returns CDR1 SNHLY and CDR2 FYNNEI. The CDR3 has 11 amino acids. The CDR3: CTSSDSLEQYF. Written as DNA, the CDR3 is TGTACCAGCAGTGATAGTCTTGAGCAGTACTTC.

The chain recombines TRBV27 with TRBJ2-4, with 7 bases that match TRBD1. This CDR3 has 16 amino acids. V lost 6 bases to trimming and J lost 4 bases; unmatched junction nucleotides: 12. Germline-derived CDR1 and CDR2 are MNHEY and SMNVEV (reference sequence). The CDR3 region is CASSRQGWGIKNIQYF. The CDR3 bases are TGTGCCAGCAGCAGACAGGGATGGGGGATTAAAAACATTCAGTACTTC.

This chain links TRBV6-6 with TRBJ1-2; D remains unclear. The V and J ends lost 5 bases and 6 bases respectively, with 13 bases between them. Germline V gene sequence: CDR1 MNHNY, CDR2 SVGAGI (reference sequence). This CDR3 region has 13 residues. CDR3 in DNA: TGTGCCAGCAGTGTCGGGCCGGCGGATGGCTACACCTTC. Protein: CASSVGPADGYTF.